This TCR beta chain comes out of a study of cytomegalovirus exposure and HLA in healthy donors. Findings and caveats of the study: Per a later analysis, HLA-associated TCR beta chains showed more clonal expansion than other, equally common TCR beta chains.

The PCR made use of 60 Vbeta and 13 Jbeta primers. Sequencing was performed with immunoSEQ multiplex PCR; in TCRdb, only in-frame clones are kept and a portion is missing. The data contain some 120,000 clones, about a sixth of them singletons. All the people who gave samples were healthy bone marrow donors. CDR1 SGHRS and CDR2 YFSETQ come from the germline V gene. This CDR3 has 15 amino acids. J was trimmed by 5 bases and V by 1 base; bases with no gene match: 4. This clone was seen a few times. Antigen: not known. The TCR comes from a female donor in good health and CMV-seropositive. The source material was PBMCs. The rearrangement joins TRBV5-1 to TRBJ2-5; 11 bases fit TRBD2. As DNA, the CDR3 is TGCGCCAGCAGCTTGACTAGCGGGGGAGCTGAGACCCAGTACTTC. Its protein product is CASSLTSGGAETQYF.